The rows below give T cell receptor beta chains drawn from one sample of a study of blood T cell repertoires in COVID-19. Repertoires were generated with immunoSEQ multiplex PCR, while TCRdb's copy carries only in-frame clones and drops some. The sample holds around 94,000 clones, approximately 91% seen once. The sample comprised peripheral blood. Receptor source: a man between 18 and 29 years old with acute or convalescent COVID-19. Both conserved end residues are part of each CDR3. A D gene is named only where the DNA matches it firmly. Clone size, where shown, is once, few, many, or a class for clones that have expanded.

d_gene: NA
abundance: NA
j_gene: TRBJ2-7
v_gene: TRBV19
CDR3nt: TGTGCCAGTAGTCCCACAGGTACCTACGAGCAGTACTTC
CDR3aa: CASSPTGTYEQYF

d_gene: TRBD1
abundance: many
j_gene: TRBJ2-3
v_gene: TRBV3-1/TRBV3-2
CDR3nt: TGTGCCAGCAGCCGCCGGGACAGGGGGCGCCCAGATACGCAGTATTTT
CDR3aa: CASSRRDRGRPDTQYF

d_gene: NA
abundance: NA
j_gene: TRBJ1-2
v_gene: TRBV12-3/TRBV12-4
CDR3nt: TGTGCCAGCAGTTTTCAGAACTATGGCTACACCTTC
CDR3aa: CASSFQNYGYTF

d_gene: NA
abundance: NA
j_gene: TRBJ1-1
v_gene: TRBV25-1
CDR3nt: TGTGCCAGCAGGTCGGGGGGCACTGAAGCTTTCTTT
CDR3aa: CASRSGGTEAFF

d_gene: TRBD2
abundance: once
j_gene: TRBJ2-1
v_gene: TRBV19
CDR3nt: TGTGCCAGTAGTATCTCTAGCGGGAGTGTCTATGAGCAGTTCTTC
CDR3aa: CASSISSGSVYEQFF

d_gene: NA
abundance: NA
j_gene: TRBJ1-2
v_gene: TRBV9
CDR3nt: TGTGCCAGCAGCGCCTCGGCAACAACAGTCACCTATGGCTACACCTTC
CDR3aa: CASSASATTVTYGYTF

d_gene: NA
abundance: NA
j_gene: TRBJ2-2
v_gene: TRBV6-5
CDR3nt: TGTGCCAGCAGTTACGTAGGCCGGGGCACCGGGGAGCTGTTTTTT
CDR3aa: CASSYVGRGTGELFF

d_gene: NA
abundance: NA
j_gene: TRBJ1-1
v_gene: TRBV6-5
CDR3nt: TGTGCCAGCAGCGGGAAGACGAACACTGAAGCTTTCTTT
CDR3aa: CASSGKTNTEAFF

d_gene: NA
abundance: NA
j_gene: TRBJ2-5
v_gene: TRBV4-2
CDR3nt: TGTGCCAGCAGCCAAGGTCAGGGGTCAGAGACCCAGTACTTC
CDR3aa: CASSQGQGSETQYF

d_gene: TRBD1
abundance: NA
j_gene: TRBJ1-1
v_gene: TRBV27
CDR3nt: TGTGCCAGCAGTCGAAGGCAGGGGGGAAGCACTGAAGCTTTCTTT
CDR3aa: CASSRRQGGSTEAFF

d_gene: NA
abundance: NA
j_gene: TRBJ1-1
v_gene: TRBV5-8
CDR3nt: TGTGCCAGCAGCTTGTCTATTATGAACACTGAAGCTTTCTTT
CDR3aa: CASSLSIMNTEAFF

d_gene: NA
abundance: NA
j_gene: TRBJ1-1
v_gene: TRBV6-5
CDR3nt: TGTGCCAGCAGTCACGACAGGTACACTGAAGCTTTCTTT
CDR3aa: CASSHDRYTEAFF

d_gene: NA
abundance: once
j_gene: TRBJ1-4
v_gene: TRBV10-2
CDR3nt: TGCGCCAGCAGTGAAATTCCCCAGGCGGGTGAAAAACTGTTTTTT
CDR3aa: CASSEIPQAGEKLFF

d_gene: TRBD1
abundance: NA
j_gene: TRBJ2-1
v_gene: TRBV19
CDR3nt: TGTGCCAGTAGTATCATCAGGGGGCTTCTTAATGAGCAGTTCTTC
CDR3aa: CASSIIRGLLNEQFF

d_gene: NA
abundance: NA
j_gene: TRBJ2-1
v_gene: TRBV12-3/TRBV12-4
CDR3nt: TGTGCCAGCTTAAGGGGGTGGGATAATGAGCAGTTCTTC
CDR3aa: CASLRGWDNEQFF

d_gene: TRBD2
abundance: NA
j_gene: TRBJ2-1
v_gene: TRBV24-1
CDR3nt: TGTGCCACCAGTCTGGGTAGCGGGGGGGGTGGCAATGAGCAGTTCTTC
CDR3aa: CATSLGSGGGGNEQFF

d_gene: NA
abundance: once
j_gene: TRBJ2-1
v_gene: TRBV6-5
CDR3nt: TGTGCCAGCAGTTACGGCAGGGGATATGAGCAGTTCTTC
CDR3aa: CASSYGRGYEQFF

d_gene: TRBD2
abundance: few
j_gene: TRBJ2-3
v_gene: TRBV11-3
CDR3nt: TGTGCCAGCAGCTCGGGGACTAGCGGAGTTGATACGCAGTATTTT
CDR3aa: CASSSGTSGVDTQYF

d_gene: TRBD1
abundance: NA
j_gene: TRBJ1-4
v_gene: TRBV27
CDR3nt: TGTGCCAGCAGTAGACAGGGTACTAATGAAAAACTGTTTTTT
CDR3aa: CASSRQGTNEKLFF

d_gene: TRBD1
abundance: NA
j_gene: TRBJ2-1
v_gene: TRBV12-3/TRBV12-4
CDR3nt: TGTGCCAGCAGCCCAGGGGGCGTTGAGCAGTTCTTC
CDR3aa: CASSPGGVEQFF

d_gene: NA
abundance: NA
j_gene: TRBJ2-5
v_gene: TRBV21-1
CDR3nt: TGTGCCAGCAGCAACATTCCGGGGGTCCAAGAGACCCAGTACTTC
CDR3aa: CASSNIPGVQETQYF

d_gene: NA
abundance: NA
j_gene: TRBJ2-5
v_gene: TRBV19
CDR3nt: TGTGCCAGTAGTACCCTCCTCACGGGGGAGACCCAGTACTTC
CDR3aa: CASSTLLTGETQYF

d_gene: NA
abundance: NA
j_gene: TRBJ2-7
v_gene: TRBV7-9
CDR3nt: TGTGCCAGCAGCTTATTTAATGACGAGCAGTACTTC
CDR3aa: CASSLFNDEQYF

d_gene: TRBD1
abundance: NA
j_gene: TRBJ2-3
v_gene: TRBV24-1
CDR3nt: TGTGCCACCAGTGACCCTCGGACAGGGGGATTCACAGATACGCAGTATTTT
CDR3aa: CATSDPRTGGFTDTQYF

d_gene: NA
abundance: NA
j_gene: TRBJ2-7
v_gene: TRBV29-1
CDR3nt: TGCAGCGTTGTAATCGACAGGACCTACGAGCAGTACTTC
CDR3aa: CSVVIDRTYEQYF

d_gene: NA
abundance: NA
j_gene: TRBJ1-1
v_gene: TRBV9
CDR3nt: TGTGCCAGCAGCGTAGAACGGGGTGAGAACACTGAAGCTTTCTTT
CDR3aa: CASSVERGENTEAFF

d_gene: NA
abundance: NA
j_gene: TRBJ2-3
v_gene: TRBV19
CDR3nt: TGTGCCAGTAGTATAGAACTTCCCACAGATACGCAGTATTTT
CDR3aa: CASSIELPTDTQYF

d_gene: NA
abundance: NA
j_gene: TRBJ1-6
v_gene: TRBV21-1
CDR3nt: TGTGCCAGCAGCAAACTGAGGGCACGGGAGAATTCACCCCTCCACTTT
CDR3aa: CASSKLRARENSPLHF

d_gene: NA
abundance: NA
j_gene: TRBJ1-3
v_gene: TRBV5-1
CDR3nt: TGCGCCAGCAGCTTGGCGCGGGCGAGCTCTGGAAACACCATATATTTT
CDR3aa: CASSLARASSGNTIYF

d_gene: TRBD1
abundance: NA
j_gene: TRBJ2-3
v_gene: TRBV4-2
CDR3nt: TGTGCCAGCAGCCAAGATTTCAGGGGGACAGATACGCAGTATTTT
CDR3aa: CASSQDFRGTDTQYF

d_gene: TRBD2
abundance: NA
j_gene: TRBJ2-1
v_gene: TRBV4-1
CDR3nt: TGCGCCAGCAGCCGATCCACTAGCGGGAGATACAATGAGCAGTTCTTC
CDR3aa: CASSRSTSGRYNEQFF

d_gene: TRBD2
abundance: NA
j_gene: TRBJ2-3
v_gene: TRBV7-9
CDR3nt: TGTGCCACTTCCCAACTAGCGGGGGGGAGCACAGATACGCAGTATTTT
CDR3aa: CATSQLAGGSTDTQYF

d_gene: TRBD1
abundance: NA
j_gene: TRBJ2-3
v_gene: TRBV2
CDR3nt: TGTGCCAGCAGTGGGGACAGGGGAAGCGCGGGGTTTGTGGATACGCAGTATTTT
CDR3aa: CASSGDRGSAGFVDTQYF

d_gene: NA
abundance: NA
j_gene: TRBJ2-7
v_gene: TRBV2
CDR3nt: TGTGCCAGCACCGACAGCTTCCGAGAGCAGTACTTC
CDR3aa: CASTDSFREQYF

d_gene: NA
abundance: NA
j_gene: TRBJ1-1
v_gene: TRBV14
CDR3nt: TGTGCCAGCAGCCCACAAGCGGGTCCGGGGTGGGCTTTCTTT
CDR3aa: CASSPQAGPGWAFF

d_gene: TRBD2
abundance: NA
j_gene: TRBJ2-3
v_gene: TRBV2
CDR3nt: TGTGCCAGCAGTGAGGGACTACCCCAAGTAACGCAGTATTTT
CDR3aa: CASSEGLPQVTQYF

d_gene: NA
abundance: few
j_gene: TRBJ1-1
v_gene: TRBV12-5
CDR3nt: TGTGCTAGTGTGGGGGGAGGAGGGGCTGAAGCTTTCTTT
CDR3aa: CASVGGGGAEAFF

d_gene: NA
abundance: NA
j_gene: TRBJ1-5
v_gene: TRBV27
CDR3nt: TGTGCCAGCGGGGAGTTGGATCAGCCCCAGCATTTT
CDR3aa: CASGELDQPQHF

d_gene: NA
abundance: NA
j_gene: TRBJ1-1
v_gene: TRBV19
CDR3nt: TGTGCCACCTCAGGAGGTCAGAACACTGAAGCTTTCTTT
CDR3aa: CATSGGQNTEAFF

d_gene: TRBD1
abundance: NA
j_gene: TRBJ2-5
v_gene: TRBV5-8
CDR3nt: TGTGCCAGCAGCTCAGGACAGGGGAACGTGGCCCAGTACTTC
CDR3aa: CASSSGQGNVAQYF

d_gene: TRBD1
abundance: NA
j_gene: TRBJ1-2
v_gene: TRBV19
CDR3nt: TGTGCCAGTAGTATGACAGGGGACTCAGACTATGGCTACACCTTC
CDR3aa: CASSMTGDSDYGYTF

d_gene: TRBD1
abundance: NA
j_gene: TRBJ2-7
v_gene: TRBV9
CDR3nt: TGTGCCAGCAGCCCGGGACAGGGTGCCTACGAGCAGTACTTC
CDR3aa: CASSPGQGAYEQYF

d_gene: NA
abundance: NA
j_gene: TRBJ1-6
v_gene: TRBV14
CDR3nt: TGTGCCAGCAGCCGAACCCCCCAGGGGCCGAGCTCCTATAATTCACCCCTCCACTTT
CDR3aa: CASSRTPQGPSSYNSPLHF

d_gene: NA
abundance: NA
j_gene: TRBJ1-2
v_gene: TRBV7-9
CDR3nt: TGTGCCAGCAGCTTAGGTTTCTCCTATGGCTACACCTTC
CDR3aa: CASSLGFSYGYTF

d_gene: NA
abundance: NA
j_gene: TRBJ1-1
v_gene: TRBV9
CDR3nt: TGTGCCAGCAGCTTTACAGGGTCTGGGACTGAAGCTTTCTTT
CDR3aa: CASSFTGSGTEAFF

d_gene: NA
abundance: NA
j_gene: TRBJ1-2
v_gene: TRBV15
CDR3nt: TGTGCCACCAGTACAGGGACTAATAACTATGGCTACACCTTC
CDR3aa: CATSTGTNNYGYTF

d_gene: NA
abundance: NA
j_gene: TRBJ2-7
v_gene: TRBV29-1
CDR3nt: TGCAGCGTTCGTTTCCAGGGCCGCTCCTACGAGCAGTACTTC
CDR3aa: CSVRFQGRSYEQYF

d_gene: NA
abundance: NA
j_gene: TRBJ1-1
v_gene: TRBV7-2
CDR3nt: TGTGCCAGCAGCTTACGTCGTCTCTGGAACACTGAAGCTTTCTTT
CDR3aa: CASSLRRLWNTEAFF

d_gene: NA
abundance: NA
j_gene: TRBJ1-2
v_gene: TRBV5-6
CDR3nt: TGTGCCAGCAGGGGATGGGGTCAGGGCGACCCCGTTGGCTACACCTTC
CDR3aa: CASRGWGQGDPVGYTF

d_gene: TRBD1
abundance: NA
j_gene: TRBJ1-2
v_gene: TRBV3-1/TRBV3-2
CDR3nt: TGTGCCAGCAGCCAAGAGCTAGGGACAGGGGGCGGTGGCTACACCTTC
CDR3aa: CASSQELGTGGGGYTF

d_gene: NA
abundance: NA
j_gene: TRBJ1-1
v_gene: TRBV29-1
CDR3nt: TGCAGCGTCAGGGAAGACACTGAAGCTTTCTTT
CDR3aa: CSVREDTEAFF

d_gene: TRBD2
abundance: NA
j_gene: TRBJ2-2
v_gene: TRBV15
CDR3nt: TGTGCCACCAGCAGGGACGGGAGGGCGAACACCGGGGAGCTGTTTTTT
CDR3aa: CATSRDGRANTGELFF

d_gene: TRBD2
abundance: NA
j_gene: TRBJ2-7
v_gene: TRBV2
CDR3nt: TGTGCCAGCAGTGGGGGGCTAGCGGGAGGCCCTGGGGTTAAGGAGCAGTACTTC
CDR3aa: CASSGGLAGGPGVKEQYF

d_gene: TRBD1
abundance: NA
j_gene: TRBJ1-1
v_gene: TRBV5-5
CDR3nt: TGTGCCAGCAGCCTCACAGGGGACCTTGAAGCTTTCTTT
CDR3aa: CASSLTGDLEAFF

d_gene: NA
abundance: NA
j_gene: TRBJ1-4
v_gene: TRBV18
CDR3nt: TGTGCCAGCTCACCAGGACAAGGCAATGAAAAACTGTTTTTT
CDR3aa: CASSPGQGNEKLFF

d_gene: TRBD1
abundance: NA
j_gene: TRBJ2-2
v_gene: TRBV5-1
CDR3nt: TGCGCCAGCAGCTTGGTAGGACAGGGGAGGACCGGGGAGCTGTTTTTT
CDR3aa: CASSLVGQGRTGELFF

d_gene: TRBD1
abundance: NA
j_gene: TRBJ1-2
v_gene: TRBV18
CDR3nt: TGTGCCAGCTCTTGGGACAGCTATGGCTACACCTTC
CDR3aa: CASSWDSYGYTF